What follows are 7 T cell receptor beta chains derived from one specimen sequenced in a study of graft-versus-host responses after intestinal transplantation. Measured with immunoSEQ multiplex PCR; TCRdb has only the in-frame clones, and not every one. The table records 40,000 or so clones, 85% to 90% of them present only once. The material was PBMCs, obtained 267 days after transplant. The receptor set was obtained from a human patient who received an intestinal transplant, so some T cells may come from the graft donor.

The rearrangement links TRBV19 to TRBJ1-5; the D is unclear. Trimming shortened V by 7 bases and J by 4 bases, and 8 bases separated the two germline ends. This CDR3 has 12 amino acids. CDR1 and CDR2 from the germline V gene are LNHDA and SQIVND (reference sequence). DNA for the CDR3: TGTGCCAGTACGTGGGGAAATCAGCCCCAGCATTTT. This gives the protein CASTWGNQPQHF.

The chain carries TRBV5-1 and TRBJ1-1; possibly TRBD1 for D (6 bases). Germline V gene lookup returns CDR1 SGHRS and CDR2 YFSETQ. The CDR3 sequence is 16 residues long. Trimming took off 3 bases at V and 1 base at J, with 16 bases between the two ends. CDR3 nucleotides: TGCGCCAGCAGCTGGAGGCTAGGGGGTAGGAACACTGAAGCTTTCTTT. It translates to CASSWRLGGRNTEAFF.

The V and J genes are TRBV5-1 and TRBJ1-1; 10 nucleotides line up with TRBD1. The CDR3 runs to 19 residues. V gave up 3 bases and J gave up 4 bases; unmatched junction bases: 18. Looked up from germline, CDR1 is SGHRS and CDR2 is YFSETQ. CDR3 protein: CASSSGTRQGARRGTEAFF. The CDR3 DNA reads TGCGCCAGCAGCTCTGGAACCCGACAGGGGGCGCGAAGAGGCACTGAAGCTTTCTTT.

This clone was seen only once. This chain uses TRBV7-9 with TRBJ2-6, with TRBD1 matching over 11 bases. The V gene end was trimmed by 8 bases and the J gene end by 2 bases; junction bases not matched to a gene: 11. Germline-derived CDR1 and CDR2 are SEHNR and FQNEAQ (reference sequence). This CDR3 is built from 18 residues. CDR3 protein: CASGDTGQGATGANVLTF. CDR3 nucleotides: TGTGCCAGCGGAGACACCGGACAGGGGGCGACTGGGGCCAACGTCCTGACTTTC.

The chain is built from TRBV4-1 and TRBJ2-2, with a tentative D call TRBD2 (7 bases). Germline lookup yields CDR1 MGHRA and CDR2 YSYEKL. This CDR3 has 12 residues. The ends were cut back, 8 bases at V and 6 bases at J, with 10 bases in the middle. The chain's CDR3 is CASWEGAGELFF. The CDR3 nucleotides read TGCGCCAGCTGGGAGGGGGCCGGGGAGCTGTTTTTT.

The rearrangement links TRBV7-9 to TRBJ2-7; D gene unclear. With 5 bases removed from V and 1 base from J, the gap between germline ends came to 15 bases. CDR1 and CDR2 from the germline V gene are SEHNR and FQNEAQ (reference sequence). CDR3 size: 15 residues. The CDR3 coding sequence is TGTGCCAGCAGCCACCGGGTGGGTGGATCCTACGAGCAGTACTTC. Amino acid sequence: CASSHRVGGSYEQYF.

This clone has more than one count but fewer than ten. V gene TRBV4-1 combines with J gene TRBJ2-3; D gene uncertain. Trimming stripped 4 bases from V and 7 bases from J, with 12 bases between. The CDR3 totals 13 residues. CDR1 is MGHRA and CDR2 is YSYEKL in the germline V gene. The DNA for the CDR3 is TGCGCCAGCAGCCCGACGGACCGCTATACGCAGTATTTT. Translation: CASSPTDRYTQYF.